Listed below are T cell receptor beta chains from one sample, sequenced in a study of shared clonotypes between healthy human individuals. The table came from immunoSEQ multiplex PCR; TCRdb's copy has only in-frame clones and leaves some out. There are some 2,100,000 clones in the sample; under 95% occur only once, and around 1.7% lies in the top ten. Material: naive CD8+ T cells from PBMCs. The receptors were sampled from a young man in good health. Some clones in this sample may be carry-over from other donors' samples. The CDR3 runs from the conserved cysteine through the conserved F or W. D genes are given only for firm matches. Clone size appears in some rows only: once, few, many, or a class for an expanded clone.

v_gene,d_gene,j_gene,abundance,CDR3aa,CDR3nt
TRBV19,TRBD1,TRBJ1-5,-,CAGGTGGAFNQPQHF,TGTGCCGGAGGGACAGGCGGGGCCTTTAATCAGCCCCAGCATTTT
TRBV28,TRBD2,TRBJ2-5,-,CASSSEREVYQETQYF,TGTGCCAGCAGTTCAGAGCGGGAGGTTTACCAAGAGACCCAGTACTTC
TRBV19,-,TRBJ2-7,-,CASSGLWDGGEQYF,TGTGCCAGTAGTGGGCTATGGGATGGAGGCGAGCAGTACTTC
TRBV9,TRBD2,TRBJ2-5,once,CASSAGGTTAYQYF,TGTGCCAGCAGCGCGGGGGGGACTACGGCCTACCAGTACTTC
TRBV6-4,-,TRBJ1-6,-,CASSDRLGSPLHF,TGTGCCAGCAGTGACCGACTTGGTTCACCCCTCCACTTT
TRBV6-1,TRBD1,TRBJ1-1,-,CASSETTGGSTEAFF,TGTGCCAGCAGTGAAACGACAGGGGGAAGTACTGAAGCTTTCTTT
TRBV6-1,-,TRBJ2-1,-,CASRDTGGRGEQFF,TGTGCCAGCAGGGACACTGGGGGTAGAGGTGAGCAGTTCTTC
TRBV27,TRBD1,TRBJ1-2,-,CASSLSPGGAGGGYTF,TGTGCCAGCAGTTTATCTCCAGGGGGCGCTGGGGGAGGCTACACCTTC
TRBV11-2,TRBD1,TRBJ1-3,-,CASSGRDRGIGNTIYF,TGTGCCAGCAGCGGCCGGGACAGGGGAATTGGAAACACCATATATTTT
TRBV15,-,TRBJ1-2,-,CATSRDRPHGRKPNYGYTF,TGTGCCACCAGCAGAGATCGCCCCCACGGGAGAAAACCTAACTATGGCTACACCTTC
TRBV4-1,-,TRBJ2-2,-,CASSHAGMNANTGELFF,TGCGCCAGCAGCCACGCGGGCATGAATGCGAACACCGGGGAGCTGTTTTTT
TRBV11-2,TRBD2,TRBJ2-1,-,CASSASGYNEQFF,TGTGCCAGCAGCGCTAGCGGGTACAATGAGCAGTTCTTC
TRBV14,-,TRBJ2-7,-,CASSLSSYEQYF,TGTGCCAGCAGCCTTAGCTCCTACGAGCAGTACTTC
TRBV19,TRBD1,TRBJ2-1,-,CASRDKQDRREQFF,TGTGCCAGTAGGGACAAACAGGACAGGCGGGAGCAGTTCTTC
TRBV27,TRBD1,TRBJ1-2,-,CASSTQTGLGGYTF,TGTGCCAGCAGTACGCAGACAGGGTTGGGAGGCTACACCTTC
TRBV9,TRBD2,TRBJ2-1,once,CASSLAGGSSLYNEQFF,TGTGCCAGCAGCCTAGCGGGGGGATCTTCACTCTACAATGAGCAGTTCTTC
TRBV9,TRBD1,TRBJ2-5,-,CASSGGQGWETQYF,TGTGCCAGCAGCGGGGGACAGGGATGGGAGACCCAGTACTTC
TRBV4-1,-,TRBJ2-1,-,CASSQDLEGNNEQFF,TGCGCCAGCAGCCAAGATTTGGAGGGAAACAATGAGCAGTTCTTC
TRBV7-9,-,TRBJ1-4,-,CASSPPDSPNEKLFF,TGTGCCAGCAGCCCCCCGGACAGCCCGAATGAAAAACTGTTTTTT
TRBV27,-,TRBJ2-2,-,CASSSGRMNTGELFF,TGTGCCAGCAGCTCTGGACGGATGAACACCGGGGAGCTGTTTTTT
TRBV7-2,-,TRBJ1-3,-,CASSPFIKPSSGNTIYF,TGTGCCAGCAGCCCATTTATCAAACCTAGCTCTGGAAACACCATATATTTT
TRBV13,-,TRBJ1-2,-,CASSLGQGRFKGYTF,TGTGCCAGCAGCTTAGGCCAGGGACGGTTTAAAGGCTACACCTTC
TRBV27,-,TRBJ2-5,-,CASSSDWGETQYF,TGTGCCAGCAGTTCCGACTGGGGGGAGACCCAGTACTTC
TRBV5-8,-,TRBJ2-5,-,CASSLYANKRSQYF,TGTGCCAGCAGCTTGTACGCTAACAAGAGATCCCAGTACTTC
TRBV19,-,TRBJ1-2,few,CASSMRFTGGYTF,TGTGCCAGTAGTATGAGGTTTACCGGAGGCTACACCTTC
TRBV10-3,TRBD1,TRBJ2-3,-,CAISESAGTGSTDTQYF,TGTGCCATCAGTGAGTCGGCCGGGACAGGGAGCACAGATACGCAGTATTTT
TRBV5-6,-,TRBJ1-3,-,CASSFTGQNTIYF,TGTGCCAGCAGCTTCACAGGGCAGAACACCATATATTTT
TRBV5-1,-,TRBJ2-7,-,CASSSDPAYEQYF,TGCGCCAGCAGCTCCGATCCGGCCTACGAGCAGTACTTC
TRBV5-5,TRBD2,TRBJ2-7,-,CASTKRTSGIYEQYF,TGTGCCAGCACCAAAAGGACTAGCGGGATATACGAGCAGTACTTC
TRBV19,-,TRBJ2-1,-,CASSIDRGVVYNEQFF,TGTGCCAGTAGTATAGATAGAGGGGTGGTTTACAATGAGCAGTTCTTC
TRBV27,-,TRBJ2-1,-,CASSLDKNEQFF,TGTGCCAGCAGTTTAGACAAGAATGAGCAGTTCTTC
TRBV10-3,TRBD2,TRBJ2-1,-,CAISEKWSGRAAINEQFF,TGTGCCATCAGTGAGAAATGGAGCGGGAGGGCAGCCATTAATGAGCAGTTCTTC
TRBV29-1,TRBD1,TRBJ1-2,-,CSVGGQGKGYTF,TGCAGCGTCGGGGGACAGGGTAAGGGCTACACCTTC
TRBV15,-,TRBJ2-7,-,CATSRERLAYEQYF,TGTGCCACCAGCAGAGAGAGACTAGCCTACGAGCAGTACTTC
TRBV27,-,TRBJ1-5,few,CASSLSRGNQPQHF,TGTGCCAGCAGTTTATCTCGGGGTAATCAGCCCCAGCATTTT
TRBV7-3,-,TRBJ1-1,few,CASSFGAYTEAFF,TGTGCCAGCAGCTTCGGGGCCTACACTGAAGCTTTCTTT
TRBV7-9,-,TRBJ1-1,-,CASSQVGNTEAFF,TGTGCCAGCAGCCAAGTGGGGAACACTGAAGCTTTCTTT
TRBV9,-,TRBJ2-7,-,CASSKGGGRGEQYF,TGTGCCAGCAGCAAAGGGGGCGGGAGAGGTGAGCAGTACTTC
TRBV12-1,-,TRBJ2-7,-,CASSSKNRGKGYEQYF,TGTGCCAGCAGCTCCAAAAACAGGGGGAAGGGGTACGAGCAGTACTTC
TRBV9,-,TRBJ1-3,-,CASSARLDLRLDYSGNTIYF,TGTGCCAGCAGCGCCCGATTGGACTTACGACTCGATTACTCGGGAAACACCATATATTTT
TRBV7-9,TRBD1,TRBJ2-7,-,CASSPGQGEYEQYF,TGTGCCAGCAGCCCGGGGCAGGGGGAGTACGAGCAGTACTTC
TRBV10-3,TRBD2,TRBJ2-1,-,CAISESAGGNEQFF,TGTGCCATCAGTGAGTCGGCGGGAGGGAATGAGCAGTTCTTC
TRBV28,-,TRBJ2-7,-,CASSLALGVSYEQYF,TGTGCCAGCAGTTTGGCTTTGGGGGTCTCCTACGAGCAGTACTTC
TRBV15,-,TRBJ1-1,-,CATSRDPPGLREAFF,TGTGCCACCAGCAGAGACCCGCCGGGGCTTCGGGAAGCTTTCTTT